This T cell receptor (beta chain) was identified during a study of T cells in Graves' hyperthyroidism and ophthalmopathy. The study's findings and limits: Most expanded thyroid clonotypes above 0.001 also appeared in blood.

Graves' hyperthyroidism showing no ophthalmopathy progression within 18 months was considered stable. Pregnant or lactating patients were excluded, as were those with uncontrolled infection or other autoimmune disease. PBMCs were obtained from 9.5 to 10 ml fresh peripheral blood. Trimming stripped 6 bases from V and 2 bases from J, with 7 bases between. CDR1 and CDR2 from the germline V gene are MNHEY and SMNVEV (reference sequence). CDR3 length equals 12 residues. There are a few counts of this clonotype. The target antigen is unknown. Regions amplified from RNA transcripts were the TCR beta CDR3 regions. TCR CDR3 regions were first amplified by RT-PCR with HTBI primers. MiXCR, run by TCRdb on the multiplex PCR reads, gives a single entry per CDR3 protein. The repertoire holds roughly 330,000 distinct CDR3 sequences, with roughly 15% as singletons.

Sequencing was carried out using blood. The J gene is TRBJ1-1, the V gene TRBV27; possible D gene TRBD1, 5 bases. This clonotype was sampled from a man aged 25-40 years with Graves' hyperthyroidism. The chain's CDR3 is CASSRDNTEAFF. The CDR3 region has the DNA TGTGCCAGCAGCCGGGACAACACTGAAGCTTTCTTT.